The clone carrying this T cell receptor beta chain was picked up many times. Its target is not known. This sample is drawn from a study of blood T cells in healthy people across ages. Findings and caveats of the study: Both naive CD4+ cell counts and diversity were greater in long-lived donors than in aged donors.

Germline values: CDR1 SGHAT, CDR2 FQNNGV. This CDR3 contains 18 residues. Trimming took off 3 bases at V and 2 bases at J, with 21 bases between the two ends. A second PCR, run for 7 to 11 cycles, used a sample-barcoded 5' primer plus a J-beta primer mix. CDR3-containing paired-end reads numbered at least 2.5 million in each sample. Using its own MiXCR run on the 5' RACE reads, TCRdb lists one record per CDR3 protein. This table holds approximately 810,000 distinct CDR3 sequences, less than 35% found once. The chain uses TRBV11-2 and TRBJ2-3; D is possibly TRBD1 or TRBD2 (6 bases each). The TCR comes from a woman older than 75 in good health. Sequencing used blood. CDR3: CASSLGAAGTGVTDTQYF. In DNA form, the CDR3 reads TGTGCCAGCAGCTTGGGGGCGGCGGGGACTGGGGTCACAGATACGCAGTATTTT.